In its sample, the clone carrying this TCR beta chain was seen a few times. No antigen is known for it. The V and J ends lost 8 bases and 2 bases, in that order; junction bases with no gene match: 9. The CDR3 loop spans 15 amino acids. Looked up from germline, CDR1 is ENHRY and CDR2 is SYGVKD. The source of the sample is a study of post-analysis software for immune sequencing data. Study-wide background: Patients with relapsing-remitting, secondary progressive and progressive-relapsing multiple sclerosis courses were all represented. Whole-study findings and limits: Multiple sclerosis patients showed significantly lower normalized Chao1 diversity than controls did. Relative to controls, patients had five TRBV segments at higher frequency, with TRBV5-6, TRBV5-1 and TRBV20-1 among these.

Unique molecular identifiers were built into the TCR beta cDNA libraries. When about 0.95 to 10 million T cells were used, they gave roughly 490,000 cDNA molecules. From the PCR reads, TCRdb called clonotypes with MiXCR, one entry per CDR3 protein. Counted here are 750,000 to 950,000 distinct CDR3 sequences, approximately 50% occurring once; the ten biggest clones make up roughly 4.4%. The chain is built from TRBV10-3 and TRBJ2-1, with TRBD2 matching 7 bases. The source is a girl between 10 and 17 years old with multiple sclerosis. Sample: blood. The CDR3 reads CAIHKGGSPYNEQFF. In nucleotides, the CDR3 is TGTGCCATCCACAAAGGCGGGAGCCCCTACAATGAGCAGTTCTTC.